These 25 T cell receptor beta chains originate from one sample sequenced in a study of shared clonotypes between healthy human individuals. Produced via immunoSEQ multiplex PCR; TCRdb's table is partial and in-frame only. The repertoire holds roughly 2.5 million clones, with roughly nine tenths as singletons. The sequenced material came from naive CD4+ T cells sorted from blood. The subset denotes: CD45RA+ positively selected. These receptor sequences come from a man between 18 and 29 years old in good health.

The gene calls are TRBV2 and TRBJ2-2; 8 bases match TRBD1. Germline V gene data show CDR1 as SNHLY and CDR2 as FYNNEI. Losses at the gene ends were 8 bases for V and 1 base for J; bases not matched to a gene: 3. This CDR3 spans 14 amino acids. CDR3: CASLQGVNTGELFF. As DNA, the CDR3 is TGTGCCAGCTTACAGGGGGTGAACACCGGGGAGCTGTTTTTT.

The rearrangement links TRBV9 to TRBJ2-1; 9 bases agree with TRBD2. Trimming took 3 bases from V and 4 from J; bases not matched to a gene: 5. The CDR3 extends over 15 amino acids. Germline assignment: CDR1 SGDLS and CDR2 YYNGEE. The CDR3 reads CASSAGLAYYNEQFF. Written as DNA, the CDR3 is TGTGCCAGCAGCGCTGGACTAGCGTATTACAATGAGCAGTTCTTC.

A note on this clone: Other DNA sequences of this sample code for an identical CDR3. This rearrangement joins TRBV30 to TRBJ2-7; D may be TRBD1 (6 bases). V was cut by 0 bases and J by 3 bases, with 9 bases left in between. This CDR3 region has 13 residues. Germline V lookup: CDR1 GTSNPN, CDR2 SVGIG (reference sequence). DNA for the CDR3: TGTGCCTGGAGTGTTGGGGGCAGCTACGAGCAGTACTTC. This sequence encodes CAWSVGGSYEQYF.

On this clone itself: At one end, the junction sequence differs from germline, possibly due to a read error. The CDR3 DNA follows: TGCAGTGCTAGAGCAGGGAGTGTCTTC. Protein: CSARAGSVF. The rearrangement joins TRBV20-1 to TRBJ2-1; D assignment may be TRBD1 or TRBD2 (5 bases each). Germline V gene lookup returns CDR1 DFQATT and CDR2 SNEGSKA (reference sequence). The CDR3 loop spans 9 amino acids.

The chain has TRBV19 and TRBJ2-2; 11 bases fit TRBD2. Unmatched junction bases numbered 4, after V lost 6 bases and J lost 4 bases. The CDR3 is made up of 15 amino acids. The germline V gene has CDR1 LNHDA and CDR2 SQIVND (reference sequence). Here the CDR3 reads CASRGLAEGTGELFF. In DNA form, the CDR3 reads TGTGCCAGTAGGGGACTAGCGGAGGGCACCGGGGAGCTGTTTTTT.

This clone has only one observation. CDR3: CASPFRVRRFTAYEQYF. The CDR3 coding sequence is TGTGCCAGCCCCTTTCGGGTCAGGAGATTTACAGCGTACGAGCAGTACTTC. This sequence joins TRBV11-3 and TRBJ2-7; D not resolved. There are 17 residues in the CDR3. Germline lookup yields CDR1 SGHNT and CDR2 YENEEA. With 8 bases removed from V and 4 bases from J, the gap between germline ends came to 27 bases.

As to this clone: Other DNA sequences in this specimen translate into the identical CDR3. The chain has TRBV5-4 and TRBJ1-2; possibly TRBD1 for D (5 bases). CDR1 is SGHNT, CDR2 YYREEE, per germline (reference sequence). Trimming shortened V by 4 bases and J by 2 bases, and 9 bases separated the two germline ends. The CDR3 is made up of 13 amino acids. The CDR3 loop is CASSREGNYGYTF. The CDR3 nucleotides read TGTGCCAGCAGCAGGGAGGGGAACTATGGCTACACCTTC.

The V gene is TRBV6-5, the J gene TRBJ1-1; weak D call: TRBD1 (5 bases). Germline CDR1 MNHEY, CDR2 SVGAGI. This CDR3 comprises 13 residues. Trimming took 5 bases from V and 5 from J, leaving 12 bases between them. In DNA, the CDR3 is TGTGCCAGCAGTCGTGGGACCTCTACTGAAGCTTTCTTT. Translating it yields CASSRGTSTEAFF.

The V call is TRBV10-3, the J call TRBJ2-7, with TRBD1 matching over 7 bases. V gave up 4 bases and J gave up 5 bases; unmatched junction bases: 5. The CDR3 length is 13 residues. Germline V gene sequence: CDR1 ENHRY, CDR2 SYGVKD. CDR3 amino acids: CAISVRGRDEQYF. Written as DNA, the CDR3 is TGTGCCATCAGTGTAAGGGGGCGGGACGAGCAGTACTTC.

The rearrangement links TRBV13 to TRBJ2-2; a possible D gene is TRBD1 (6 bases). Germline V CDR1 and CDR2: PRHDT, FYEKMQ (reference sequence). V dropped 2 bases and J dropped 5 bases, with 21 bases sitting between them. The CDR3 totals 18 residues. CDR3 loop: CASSLLEQVNRETGELFF. The CDR3 nucleotides are TGTGCCAGCAGCTTACTAGAGCAGGTCAACAGGGAGACCGGGGAGCTGTTTTTT.

The DNA of the CDR3 is TGTGCCAGCAGTGAGGGCAGGGGGCTGGATACGCAGTATTTT. It is translated as CASSEGRGLDTQYF. The chain employs TRBV6-1 and TRBJ2-3, with 8 bases fitting TRBD1. Trimming removed 3 bases from V and 6 bases from J; junction bases left unmatched: 5. Germline loops: CDR1 MNHNS, CDR2 SASEGT. The CDR3 consists of 14 residues.

For this clone: This sample includes further DNA sequences coding for the same CDR3. The CDR3 coding sequence is TGTGCCAGCAGCTTGGCAGGGACTAGCGGGCAAGAGACCCAGTACTTC. This codes for CASSLAGTSGQETQYF. The chain joins TRBV5-4 to TRBJ2-5; 12 nucleotides line up with TRBD2. Trimming removed 0 bases from V and 2 bases from J; junction bases left unmatched: 2. The CDR3 length is 16 residues. Germline values: CDR1 SGHNT, CDR2 YYREEE (reference sequence).

V gene TRBV7-9 combines with J gene TRBJ2-2; D is uncertain. The CDR3 is 15 residues long. Trimming took off 8 bases at V and 0 bases at J, with 13 bases between the two ends. Per germline, CDR1 SEHNR and CDR2 FQNEAQ (reference sequence). CDR3 sequence reads: CASRDRFSNTGELFF. Here the CDR3 DNA reads TGTGCCAGCCGTGATCGGTTTTCGAACACCGGGGAGCTGTTTTTT.

The sample holds one count of this clone. The chain has TRBV9 and TRBJ1-4, with D tentatively TRBD1 (6 bases). With 7 bases removed from V and 7 bases from J, the gap between germline ends came to 17 bases. Germline V gene sequence: CDR1 SGDLS, CDR2 YYNGEE. This CDR3 contains 14 residues. The CDR3 nucleotides read TGTGCCAGCGGAGAAGGGGGGGCGCCTGAAAAACTGTTTTTT. Translated: CASGEGGAPEKLFF. The full variable domain, with the rest looked up from reference TRBV9 and TRBJ1-4, is DSGVTQTPKHLITATGQRVTLRCSPRSGDLSVYWYQQSLDQGLQFLIQYYNGEERAKGNILERFSAQQFPDLHSELNLSSLELGDSALYFCASGEGGAPEKLFFGSGTQLSVL.

The chain joins TRBV28 to TRBJ1-4; D gene ambiguous. With 5 bases removed from V and 8 bases from J, the gap between germline ends came to 12 bases. In germline, CDR1 is MDHEN, CDR2 SYDVKM. The CDR3 consists of 13 residues. The chain's CDR3 is CASSGPGIEKLFF. CDR3 nucleotide sequence: TGTGCCAGCAGTGGACCAGGTATCGAAAAACTGTTTTTT.

This clone was seen a single time. The chain employs TRBV10-3 and TRBJ1-1; a weak D match, TRBD1 (5 bases). Germline CDR1 reads ENHRY; CDR2 reads SYGVKD. Trimming took 2 bases from V and 3 from J, leaving 10 bases between them. The length of the CDR3 is 14 residues. The CDR3 region has the DNA TGTGCCATCAGTGAGGTTGGGACGTACACTGAAGCTTTCTTT. Protein sequence: CAISEVGTYTEAFF.

The chain joins TRBV6-5 to TRBJ1-3; 7 bases align to TRBD1. The CDR3 extends over 15 amino acids. The V gene's germline CDR1 is MNHEY and CDR2 SVGAGI. V lost 5 bases, J lost 6 bases, and 10 bases stayed unmatched. The CDR3 region is CASSKPGTDANTIYF. The CDR3, as DNA: TGTGCCAGCAGTAAACCGGGGACAGATGCAAACACCATATATTTT.

Note on this clone: Distinct nucleotide sequences in the sample also encode this CDR3. The rearrangement joins TRBV5-1 to TRBJ2-5, with D unresolved. Trimming stripped 4 bases from V and 0 bases from J, with 13 bases between. Germline V gives CDR1 SGHRS, CDR2 YFSETQ. This CDR3 has 15 residues. CDR3: CASSPGTLYQETQYF. DNA of the CDR3: TGCGCCAGCAGCCCTGGAACTTTGTACCAAGAGACCCAGTACTTC.

The chain's CDR3 is CSVEETRGGSGELFF. For the CDR3, the DNA is TGCAGCGTTGAAGAGACCCGGGGTGGATCCGGGGAGCTGTTTTTT. V gene TRBV29-1 combines with J gene TRBJ2-2, with a tentative D call TRBD2 (5 bases). From germline, CDR1 is SQVTM and CDR2 ANQGSEA. Trimming removed 0 bases at V and 6 bases at J, with 14 bases between. This CDR3 comprises 15 residues.

This sequence joins TRBV10-1 and TRBJ2-5; D perhaps matches TRBD1 (6 bases). CDR1 is WNHNN, CDR2 SYGVQD, per germline (reference sequence). This CDR3 spans 16 amino acids. The V and J ends lost 2 bases and 2 bases respectively, with 15 bases between them. The CDR3 sequence is CASSEGGLGDQETQYF. CDR3 in DNA: TGCGCCAGCAGTGAGGGGGGCCTTGGGGATCAAGAGACCCAGTACTTC.

The J gene is TRBJ2-7, the V gene TRBV4-2, with D tentatively TRBD1 (6 bases). This CDR3 spans 18 amino acids. V was trimmed by 1 base and J by 5 bases, leaving 24 bases between them. The germline CDR1 and CDR2 sequences are LGHNA and YNFKEQ. The CDR3, as DNA: TGTGCCAGCAGCCAAGGGTCCGGCCCGGGGCAGGGGAGAGACGAGCAGTACTTC. Its protein is CASSQGSGPGQGRDEQYF.

The chain joins TRBV27 to TRBJ1-2; TRBD1 matches 7 bases. Unmatched junction bases numbered 15, after V lost 7 bases and J lost 7 bases. The CDR3 contains 15 residues. CDR1 and CDR2 from the germline V gene are MNHEY and SMNVEV (reference sequence). This chain's CDR3 is CASKTRDSGSSGYTF. The CDR3 DNA sequence: TGTGCCAGCAAGACAAGGGACAGTGGGTCGTCTGGCTACACCTTC.

The J gene is TRBJ2-1, the V gene TRBV9; TRBD2 matches 9 bases. The V gene's germline CDR1 is SGDLS and CDR2 YYNGEE. J lost 5 bases, V lost 0 bases, and 3 bases had no gene match. The CDR3 has 15 residues. In nucleotides, the CDR3 is TGTGCCAGCAGCGTAGAGCGGGAGGCCCACAATGAGCAGTTCTTC. Translation gives CASSVEREAHNEQFF.

On this clone itself: Additional DNA sequences in this sample encode the identical CDR3. The chain carries TRBV5-1 and TRBJ1-1; 7 nucleotides align to TRBD1. This CDR3 comprises 14 residues. Trimming removed 4 bases from V and 0 bases from J; junction bases left unmatched: 3. Germline values: CDR1 SGHRS, CDR2 YFSETQ. The CDR3 protein is CASSRDSMNTEAFF. For the CDR3, the DNA is TGCGCCAGCAGCCGGGACAGTATGAACACTGAAGCTTTCTTT. Filled out from reference TRBV5-1 and TRBJ1-1, the complete variable domain reads KAGVTQTPRYLIKTRGQQVTLSCSPISGHRSVSWYQQTPGQGLQFLFEYFSETQRNKGNFPGRFSGRQFSNSRSEMNVSTLELGDSALYLCASSRDSMNTEAFFGQGTRLTVV.

J is TRBJ2-7 and V is TRBV6-1; 7 bases align to TRBD1. V shed 2 bases, J shed 3 bases, and the junction held 4 bases outside the gene matches. Germline CDR1 and CDR2: MNHNS and SASEGT. The CDR3 is 14 residues long. CDR3 coding DNA: TGTGCCAGCAGTGAATCGACAGGGCTCTACGAGCAGTACTTC. Its translation: CASSESTGLYEQYF.